This T cell receptor (beta chain) was documented in a study of blood T cell repertoires in COVID-19. In the study overall: Collection of acute and convalescent COVID-19 samples took place in the United States, Italy and Spain. The cDNA or gDNA used as material had been derived from T cells, B-cell-depleted T cells, or PBMCs.

The CDR3 sequence is 14 residues long. The germline gives CDR1 MGHDK, CDR2 SYGVNS. Between the trimmed V and J ends, which lost 6 bases and 2 bases, there was a span of 12 bases. How the authors handled the data: Amplification of reference gene primers provided the estimated nucleated cell counts. The protocol was immunoSEQ multiplex PCR, while the TCRdb copy is restricted to in-frame clones and leaves out a portion. V and J calls and clone size are as listed in that table; D and trimming were resolved from the DNA. Of about 140,000 clones in the sample, roughly 80% are singletons; the top ten hold 8.6%.

The source material was peripheral blood. V gene TRBV25-1 combines with J gene TRBJ2-3, with D maybe TRBD1 (5 bases). The clonotype was recovered from a man between 50 and 59 years old with active or convalescent COVID-19. The CDR3 nucleotides are TGTGCCAGCAGAAGGGGCCTCTCCACAGATACGCAGTATTTT. This sequence encodes CASRRGLSTDTQYF. The variable domain in full, with the rest retrieved from reference TRBV25-1 and TRBJ2-3, is EADIYQTPRYLVIGTGKKITLECSQTMGHDKMYWYQQDPGMELHLIHYSYGVNSTEKGDLSSESTVSRIRTEHFPLTLESARPSHTSQYLCASRRGLSTDTQYFGPGTRLTVL.